Below are 29 T cell receptor beta chains sequenced from a single sample in a study of OX40 agonist ivuxolimab in advanced cancers. Libraries were prepared by immunoSEQ multiplex PCR; TCRdb keeps only in-frame clonotypes and omits some of them. The sample yields more than 50,000 clones, 80% to 90% seen once. The sequencing used CD4+ or CD8+ T cells sorted from blood, collected in a trial of the OX40 agonist ivuxolimab. The receptors were gathered from an adult with an advanced solid tumor such as melanoma, head and neck, liver or kidney cancer.

This chain links TRBV4-2 with TRBJ2-5; 11 bases agree with TRBD1. This CDR3 spans 18 amino acids. Looked up from germline, CDR1 is LGHNA and CDR2 is YNFKEQ. Trimming removed 0 bases from V and 5 bases from J; junction bases left unmatched: 11. The CDR3 DNA reads as TGTGCCAGCAGCCAAGATCTGGGGACAGGGGGTATTTCTGAGACCCAGTACTTC. Translating it yields CASSQDLGTGGISETQYF.

The chain carries TRBV15 and TRBJ1-4; D not resolved. V was shortened by 2 bases and J by 4 bases, with 14 bases between the two germline ends. CDR3 size: 16 residues. Germline assignment: CDR1 LNHNV and CDR2 YYDKDF (reference sequence). The DNA of the CDR3 is TGTGCCACCAGCAGACGTCAGCAGCTTAATAATGAAAAACTGTTTTTT. This codes for CATSRRQQLNNEKLFF. Using reference TRBV15 and TRBJ1-4 for the parts outside the CDR3, the full variable domain is DAMVIQNPRYQVTQFGKPVTLSCSQTLNHNVMYWYQQKSSQAPKLLFHYYDKDFNNEADTPDNFQSRRPNTSFCFLDIRSPGLGDTAMYLCATSRRQQLNNEKLFFGSGTQLSVL.

The chain recombines TRBV27 with TRBJ1-2; 8 nucleotides align to TRBD1. J gave up 0 bases and V 2 bases, and 5 bases lay outside the gene matches. CDR1 MNHEY and CDR2 SMNVEV come from the germline V gene (reference sequence). CDR3 length: 16 residues. The CDR3 region has the DNA TGTGCCAGCAGTTTAAAGGGACAGGCTCCTAACTATGGCTACACCTTC. It is translated as CASSLKGQAPNYGYTF.

This clone appeared once. The chain joins TRBV14 to TRBJ2-1, with 7 positions matching TRBD2. The CDR3 covers 14 residues. Germline CDR1 SGHDN, CDR2 FVKESK. After removal of 5 bases from V and 7 bases from J, the junction contained 8 bases not matched to a gene. The CDR3 bases are TGTGCCAGCAGCACAAGCGTCGGGGGGAATGAGCAGTTCTTC. The encoded protein is CASSTSVGGNEQFF.

J is TRBJ2-5 and V is TRBV21-1; TRBD2, the table's D call, lacks a check against the DNA. TRBV21-1 is a listed pseudogene. The CDR3 has 15 amino acids. CDR3 region: CASSALRTAGGTQYF. Here the CDR3 DNA reads TGTGCCAGCAGCGCACTTAGGACTGCCGGGGGGACCCAGTACTTC.

The rearrangement links TRBV6-5 to TRBJ2-7, with D perhaps matching TRBD1 or TRBD2 (5 bases each). Germline V CDR1 and CDR2: MNHEY, SVGAGI. Trimming removed 6 bases from V and 0 bases from J, with 15 bases in between. The CDR3 is made up of 15 amino acids. The CDR3 DNA reads TGTGCCAGCAGCTATGGCCCGGGACGCTCCTACGAGCAGTACTTC. Its translation is CASSYGPGRSYEQYF.

This clone has only one observation. The chain carries TRBV7-8 and TRBJ2-1; tentatively, D is TRBD1 (6 bases). This CDR3 spans 15 amino acids. V was shortened by 3 bases and J by 6 bases, with 15 bases between the two germline ends. In germline, CDR1 is SGHVS, CDR2 FQNEAQ. The CDR3: CASSLERGFGNEQFF. Here the CDR3 DNA reads TGTGCCAGCAGCTTGGAGAGGGGGTTTGGCAATGAGCAGTTCTTC. The whole variable domain, filled in from reference TRBV7-8 and TRBJ2-1, reads GAGVSQSPRYKVAKRGQDVALRCDPISGHVSLFWYQQALGQGPEFLTYFQNEAQLDKSGLPSDRFFAERPEGSVSTLKIQRTQQEDSAVYLCASSLERGFGNEQFFGPGTRLTVL.

The chain links TRBV11-2 to TRBJ2-2, with D perhaps being TRBD1 or TRBD2 (6 bases each). The germline V gene encodes CDR1 SGHAT and CDR2 FQNNGV. This CDR3 is 14 amino acids long. V was trimmed by 3 bases and J by 6 bases, leaving 11 bases between them. The CDR3 loop reads CASSFHREAGELFF. CDR3 nucleotide sequence: TGTGCCAGCAGCTTTCACAGGGAGGCCGGGGAGCTGTTTTTT.

The chain combines TRBV6-1 with TRBJ2-5, with 11 positions matching TRBD1. Trimming at V came to 4 bases and at J to 5 bases, leaving 6 bases not matched to a gene. The germline gives CDR1 MNHNS, CDR2 SASEGT. The CDR3 loop spans 15 amino acids. CDR3 coding DNA: TGTGCCAGCAGTGTGGACAGGGGGCGGGTGGAGACCCAGTACTTC. Encoded protein: CASSVDRGRVETQYF.

The chain links TRBV6-1 to TRBJ1-2; tentative D call: TRBD1 (5 bases). Trimming pared 5 bases from V and 5 bases from J, leaving 9 bases between. This CDR3 comprises 12 residues. Germline V gene sequence: CDR1 MNHNS, CDR2 SASEGT. In DNA form, the CDR3 reads TGTGCCAGCAGTTTAGGGGAATATGGCTACACCTTC. It codes for CASSLGEYGYTF.

A note on this clone: A junction boundary mismatches the germline segment, possibly from a read error. This chain connects TRBV7-7 to TRBJ2-2; tentatively, D is TRBD2 (6 bases). The CDR3 is made up of 18 amino acids. Germline V lookup: CDR1 SSHAT, CDR2 FNYEAQ (reference sequence). The CDR3 here is CASSSGVAGTANTGELFF. CDR3 nucleotides: TGTGCTAGCAGTTCCGGTGTAGCCGGGACTGCGAACACCGGGGAGCTGTTTTTT.

This clone was seen a handful of times. This chain joins TRBV7-6 and TRBJ1-4; D is unresolved. In germline, CDR1 is SGHVS, CDR2 FNYEAQ. This CDR3 has 15 residues. V lost 5 bases and J lost 2, with 12 bases in between. CDR3 sequence: CASSPQISTNEKLFF. The CDR3 DNA follows: TGTGCCAGCAGCCCGCAGATCAGCACTAATGAAAAACTGTTTTTT.

The chain couples TRBV6-5 to TRBJ2-2; the D gene is possibly TRBD1 (7 bases). This CDR3 spans 13 amino acids. Germline CDR1 and CDR2: MNHEY and SVGAGI. Trimming took off 6 bases at V and 10 bases at J, with 15 bases between the two ends. CDR3 protein: CASSQGGREELFF. DNA of the CDR3: TGTGCCAGCAGCCAGGGGGGAAGGGAGGAGCTGTTTTTT.

Only a few counts were recorded for this clone. This chain uses TRBV6-5 with TRBJ1-1; 8 bases agree with TRBD1. After removal of 6 bases from V and 4 bases from J, the junction contained 4 bases not matched to a gene. This CDR3 is built from 13 residues. In germline, CDR1 is MNHEY, CDR2 SVGAGI. The CDR3: CASRNDRGTEAFF. The CDR3 nucleotides are TGTGCCAGCAGAAACGACAGGGGCACTGAAGCTTTCTTT.

The table lists this clone with a few counts. The chain carries TRBV5-4 and TRBJ2-7, with 9 bases identical to TRBD1. Per the germline V gene, CDR1 is SGHNT and CDR2 is YYREEE (reference sequence). The CDR3 runs 15 residues. J gave up 6 bases and V 4 bases, and 11 bases lay outside the gene matches. The DNA for the CDR3 is TGTGCCAGCAGCGTTACCGGGACAGGGAACGGCGAGCAGTACTTC. Protein sequence: CASSVTGTGNGEQYF. Full variable domain (missing parts from reference TRBV5-4 and TRBJ2-7): ETGVTQSPTHLIKTRGQQVTLRCSSQSGHNTVSWYQQALGQGPQFIFQYYREEENGRGNFPPRFSGLQFPNYSSELNVNALELDDSALYLCASSVTGTGNGEQYFGPGTRLTVT.

CDR3 in amino acids: CASKMGLGADTQYF. For the CDR3, the DNA is TGTGCCAGTAAAATGGGGTTGGGGGCAGATACGCAGTATTTT. This chain links TRBV19 with TRBJ2-3; either TRBD1 or TRBD2 may supply D (5 bases each). The CDR3 is made up of 14 amino acids. In germline, CDR1 is LNHDA, CDR2 SQIVND (reference sequence). Between the trimmed V and J ends, which lost 7 bases and 4 bases, there was a span of 15 bases.

V gene TRBV7-6 combines with J gene TRBJ2-2; 9 bases map to TRBD2. Germline CDR1 is SGHVS and CDR2 is FNYEAQ. There are 14 residues in the CDR3. V lost 6 bases, J lost 7 bases, and 6 bases stayed unmatched. CDR3 in amino acids: CASRASGADGELFF. The DNA for the CDR3 is TGTGCCAGCAGGGCTAGCGGGGCTGACGGGGAGCTGTTTTTT. The complete variable domain, with remaining parts taken from reference TRBV7-6 and TRBJ2-2, reads GAGVSQSPRYKVTKRGQDVALRCDPISGHVSLYWYRQALGQGPEFLTYFNYEAQQDKSGLPNDRFSAERPEGSISTLTIQRTEQRDSAMYRCASRASGADGELFFGEGSRLTVL.

CDR3 coding DNA: TGTGCCAGCAGTCCGGGACAGGGGGCGAAATCTGGGGCCAACGTCCTGACTTTC. This translates into CASSPGQGAKSGANVLTF. The chain uses TRBV28 and TRBJ2-6, with 12 nucleotides matching TRBD1. The CDR3 has 18 amino acids. V lost 5 bases, J lost 1 base, and 6 bases stayed unmatched. Per germline, CDR1 MDHEN and CDR2 SYDVKM. The full variable domain, its missing parts supplied by reference TRBV28 and TRBJ2-6, is DVKVTQSSRYLVKRTGEKVFLECVQDMDHENMFWYRQDPGLGLRLIYFSYDVKMKEKGDIPEGYSVSREKKERFSLILESASTNQTSMYLCASSPGQGAKSGANVLTFGAGSRLTVL.

The V gene is TRBV15, the J gene TRBJ1-1, with 9 bases matching TRBD1. Germline CDR1 is LNHNV and CDR2 is YYDKDF (reference sequence). The CDR3 contains 18 residues. V trimming: 0 bases; J trimming: 0 bases; junction bases outside the gene matches: 8. CDR3 coding DNA: TGTGCCACCAGCAGAGATATAACAGGGGGCCTTATGAACACTGAAGCTTTCTTT. Translation gives CATSRDITGGLMNTEAFF.

The chain has TRBV28 and TRBJ2-5, with TRBD2 matching 7 bases. CDR3 length equals 17 residues. V trimming: 5 bases; J trimming: 9 bases; junction bases outside the gene matches: 21. CDR1 is MDHEN, CDR2 SYDVKM, per germline. CDR3 amino acids: CASSPLPGPYPAGAQYF. The CDR3 DNA reads TGTGCCAGCAGTCCACTCCCCGGGCCTTACCCCGCGGGGGCCCAGTACTTC.

V usage is TRBV10-3 and J usage is TRBJ1-5; TRBD1 might be the D (5 bases). CDR3 length equals 13 residues. Per germline, CDR1 ENHRY and CDR2 SYGVKD. Trimming pared 7 bases from V and 2 bases from J, leaving 9 bases between. Here the CDR3 DNA reads TGTGCCATCAAAGGGACTGGCAATCAGCCCCAGCATTTT. It yields the protein CAIKGTGNQPQHF.

V and J are TRBV28 and TRBJ2-1; 9 bases map to TRBD2. CDR1 and CDR2 from the germline V gene are MDHEN and SYDVKM. Trimming took 4 bases from V and 4 from J; bases not matched to a gene: 8. The CDR3 extends over 16 amino acids. This CDR3 is CASSSTRLAGYNEQFF. The DNA of the CDR3 is TGTGCCAGCAGTTCTACCCGCCTAGCGGGGTACAATGAGCAGTTCTTC.

The J gene is TRBJ2-3, the V gene TRBV7-2; TRBD2 agrees at 8 bases. Germline assignment: CDR1 SGHTA and CDR2 FQGNSA. CDR3 length: 15 residues. Unmatched junction bases numbered 7, after V lost 6 bases and J lost 2 bases. DNA of the CDR3: TGTGCCAGCAGTTCCGGGAGGGTTGTCACAGATACGCAGTATTTT. It encodes CASSSGRVVTDTQYF. Full variable domain (missing parts from reference TRBV7-2 and TRBJ2-3): GAGVSQSPSNKVTEKGKDVELRCDPISGHTALYWYRQSLGQGLEFLIYFQGNSAPDKSGLPSDRFSAERTGGSVSTLTIQRTQQEDSAVYLCASSSGRVVTDTQYFGPGTRLTVL.

The chain carries TRBV19 and TRBJ1-1, with 8 bases lining up with TRBD1. The CDR3 is 15 residues long. V lost 4 bases and J lost 1; bases outside the gene matches: 5. Germline CDR1 and CDR2: LNHDA and SQIVND (reference sequence). Here the CDR3 reads CASSTRQGPNTEAFF. The CDR3, as DNA: TGTGCCAGTAGTACGCGACAGGGGCCGAACACTGAAGCTTTCTTT.

V is TRBV2 and J is TRBJ2-5, with 10 bases lining up with TRBD2. Germline loops: CDR1 SNHLY, CDR2 FYNNEI. The V segment lost 2 bases and the J segment 5 bases; nucleotides outside the gene matches: 5. This CDR3 is 15 amino acids long. This chain's CDR3 is CASSESAGGPETQYF. The CDR3 coding sequence is TGTGCCAGCAGTGAATCAGCGGGGGGGCCGGAGACCCAGTACTTC.

The CDR3 sequence: CASSRISGLYEQYF. The CDR3 nucleotides read TGTGCCAGCAGCCGGATCTCGGGACTGTACGAGCAGTACTTC. The chain combines TRBV5-6 with TRBJ2-5, with D possibly matching TRBD2 (6 bases). The J call may be incorrect, as the DNA end agrees better with TRBJ2-7. Germline CDR1 reads SGHDT; CDR2 reads YYEEEE. The CDR3 extends over 14 amino acids.

J is TRBJ1-4 and V is TRBV2, with TRBD1 as a possible D gene (6 bases). The germline CDR1 and CDR2 sequences are SNHLY and FYNNEI. The CDR3 is 13 residues long. V shed 10 bases and J shed 12 bases, with 21 bases lying between them. This CDR3 reads CATRQSGVGELFF. Here the CDR3 DNA reads TGTGCCACCCGACAATCAGGGGTGGGTGAACTGTTTTTT.

The chain joins TRBV7-9 to TRBJ2-2; D remains ambiguous. This CDR3 has 13 amino acids. With 0 bases removed from V and 5 bases from J, the gap between germline ends came to 4 bases. CDR1 is SEHNR, CDR2 FQNEAQ, per germline (reference sequence). This CDR3 reads CASSLAGTGELFF. DNA for the CDR3: TGTGCCAGCAGCTTAGCTGGAACCGGGGAGCTGTTTTTT.

V gene TRBV6-5 combines with J gene TRBJ2-3; 10 nucleotides line up with TRBD2. V gave up 4 bases and J gave up 3 bases; unmatched junction bases: 4. The CDR3 sequence is 15 residues long. Germline values: CDR1 MNHEY, CDR2 SVGAGI. CDR3 sequence (DNA): TGTGCCAGCAGTTGGGCTAGCGGGAGTACAGATACGCAGTATTTT. Translating gives CASSWASGSTDTQYF.